This T cell receptor (beta chain) emerged from a study of blood T cell repertoires in COVID-19. Study-wide context: PBMCs, B-cell-depleted T cells, or T cells were the source of the cDNA or gDNA that made up the material.

Germline loops: CDR1 SGHTS, CDR2 YDEGEE. V shed 3 bases, J shed 4 bases, and the junction held 6 bases outside the gene matches. The CDR3 length is 16 residues. Using immunoSEQ multiplex PCR, the repertoire was profiled, and TCRdb retains in-frame clones only, with some absent. Of 200,000 to 250,000 clones listed, around 90% are singletons. The chain couples TRBV5-8 to TRBJ2-1; 11 bases map to TRBD2. This sequence originates from a woman aged 18-29 years who had recovered from COVID-19. The sample taken for sequencing was peripheral blood. The CDR3 spells CASSYRVAGGYNEQFF. CDR3 DNA: TGTGCCAGCAGCTATAGAGTAGCGGGAGGGTACAATGAGCAGTTCTTC.